This T cell receptor beta chain was captured by sequencing in a study of T-cell reconstitution after alpha-beta-depleted transplantation in children. The study's findings and limits: Once a year had passed after transplant, T-cell counts and diversity came mostly from newly produced T cells.

In regard to this clonotype: What it recognizes is unknown.

Using unique molecular identifiers, the investigators prepared the TCRbeta library. A single record per CDR3 protein comes from TCRdb applying MiXCR to the PCR reads. This table has 250,000 to 400,000 distinct CDR3 sequences, about a quarter appearing once. V shed 5 bases, J shed 6 bases, and the junction held 21 bases outside the gene matches. CDR1 is MNHNS and CDR2 is SASEGT in the germline V gene. The CDR3 is made up of 19 amino acids. The chain couples TRBV6-1 to TRBJ2-1, with 8 bases that match TRBD2. The clonotype originates from a male patient aged 5 to 17 who had a stem cell transplant for acute lymphoblastic leukemia, so the T cells may come from the graft donor. The material was PBMCs, mostly from graft donor cells, obtained 180 days after TCRalphabeta/CD19-depleted stem cell transplant. This CDR3 reads CASSQRVLSGSRDSNEQFF. DNA of the CDR3: TGTGCCAGCAGTCAACGGGTTCTCAGCGGGAGTAGAGACAGCAATGAGCAGTTCTTC.